The 17 T cell receptor beta chains below were found in one sample sequenced in a study of OX40 agonist ivuxolimab in advanced cancers. The library relied on the immunoSEQ multiplex PCR assay. Sourced from immuneACCESS, this table was stored by TCRdb with only in-frame sequences that have V and J called. A share of the clones is absent; for the studies checked, an unresolved V gene accounts for under half, and the remainder has no known explanation. The sample records tens of thousands of clones, around 81% of which are singletons. The top ten clonotypes cover about 20% of the sample. This material consisted of CD4+ or CD8+ T cells sorted from blood, taken in a trial of the OX40 agonist ivuxolimab. The receptors were sampled from an adult with an advanced solid tumor such as melanoma, head and neck, liver or kidney cancer.

The chain couples TRBV10-3 to TRBJ2-3; TRBD2 agrees at 7 bases. Per germline, CDR1 ENHRY and CDR2 SYGVKD. The V gene end was trimmed by 0 bases and the J gene end by 1 base; junction bases not matched to a gene: 1. The CDR3 runs to 15 residues. The CDR3 spells CAISESAGGTDTQYF. Here the CDR3 DNA reads TGTGCCATCAGTGAGTCGGCGGGAGGCACAGATACGCAGTATTTT.

The chain has TRBV5-6 and TRBJ1-6; no firm D call. Trimming took off 3 bases at V and 9 bases at J, with 7 bases between the two ends. The length of the CDR3 is 12 residues. The germline CDR1 and CDR2 sequences are SGHDT and YYEEEE. The CDR3 loop is CASSSVFSPLHF. In DNA form, the CDR3 reads TGTGCCAGCAGCTCCGTCTTTTCACCCCTCCACTTT.

The chain carries TRBV5-4 and TRBJ1-2; D is unresolved. Trimming took 0 bases from V and 1 from J, leaving 4 bases between them. Germline CDR1 and CDR2: SGHNT and YYREEE (reference sequence). The length of the CDR3 is 13 residues. In DNA form, the CDR3 reads TGTGCCAGCAGCTTGGACAGTAACTATGGCTACACCTTC. Protein: CASSLDSNYGYTF.

V gene TRBV5-1 combines with J gene TRBJ1-2; no firm D call. Germline V gives CDR1 SGHRS, CDR2 YFSETQ. V lost 0 bases, J lost 7 bases, and 10 bases lay in between. This CDR3 comprises 13 residues. The CDR3 reads CASSLESLGGYTF. The CDR3 region has the DNA TGCGCCAGCAGCTTGGAAAGCCTCGGTGGCTACACCTTC.

This clone was picked up one time. This sequence joins TRBV4-3 and TRBJ2-7; tentatively, D is TRBD2 (6 bases). Germline V CDR1 and CDR2: LGHNA, YSLEER. Trimming removed 1 base from V and 3 bases from J, with 13 bases in between. CDR3 length: 15 residues. The CDR3 is CASSQVSGEDYEQYF. As DNA, the CDR3 is TGCGCCAGCAGCCAAGTAAGTGGGGAGGACTACGAGCAGTACTTC.

In this sample, this clone turned up a few times. The J gene is TRBJ2-3, the V gene TRBV9; D call uncertain. The CDR3 runs 14 residues. Germline assignment: CDR1 SGDLS and CDR2 YYNGEE. Between the trimmed V and J ends, which lost 0 bases and 1 base, there was a span of 6 bases. CDR3 DNA: TGTGCCAGCAGCGTAGGTTGGGGCACAGATACGCAGTATTTT. Translating gives CASSVGWGTDTQYF.

This rearrangement joins TRBV6-1 to TRBJ2-1; D remains ambiguous. Trimming took 5 bases from V and 9 from J, leaving 11 bases between them. Germline V gives CDR1 MNHNS, CDR2 SASEGT. The CDR3 is 12 residues long. The CDR3 DNA follows: TGTGCCAGCAGTTATGACTGGGGTGAGCAGTTCTTC. This encodes CASSYDWGEQFF.

This sequence joins TRBV7-2 and TRBJ2-7; tentatively, D is TRBD2 (7 bases). This CDR3 comprises 19 residues. The germline V gene encodes CDR1 SGHTA and CDR2 FQGNSA. V lost 5 bases, J lost 2 bases, and 28 bases lay in between. The CDR3 bases are TGTGCCAGCAGCCCCCAGGGGTCCGCGGGGGCAGCGCTGGCCTACGAGCAGTACTTC. This sequence encodes CASSPQGSAGAALAYEQYF.

J is TRBJ2-5 and V is TRBV5-6; D is unclear. V lost 1 base, J lost 2 bases, and 6 bases lay in between. CDR3 length: 13 amino acids. Germline V gene sequence: CDR1 SGHDT, CDR2 YYEEEE. CDR3 amino acids: CASSLRLQETQYF. CDR3 DNA: TGTGCCAGCAGCTTGAGACTGCAAGAGACCCAGTACTTC.

The chain couples TRBV11-1 to TRBJ1-2; no clear D. The germline V and J ends were trimmed by 3 bases and 6 bases, with 5 bases remaining between them. This CDR3 spans 11 amino acids. Looked up from germline, CDR1 is SGHAT and CDR2 is FQDESV (reference sequence). CDR3 nucleotides: TGTGCCAGCAGCTTTCGGGATGGCTACACCTTC. Protein: CASSFRDGYTF. The full variable domain, in which reference TRBV11-1 and TRBJ1-2 provide the parts outside the CDR3, is EAEVAQSPRYKITEKSQAVAFWCDPISGHATLYWYRQILGQGPELLVQFQDESVVDDSQLPKDRFSAERLKGVDSTLKIQPAELGDSAMYLCASSFRDGYTFGSGTRLTVV.

The chain has TRBV25-1 and TRBJ1-2; D might be TRBD1 (5 bases). Germline loops: CDR1 MGHDK, CDR2 SYGVNS. Trimming stripped 1 base from V and 8 bases from J, with 14 bases between. The CDR3 contains 14 residues. This CDR3 reads CASSESRAGWGYTF. The CDR3 DNA reads as TGTGCCAGCAGTGAATCGAGGGCAGGGTGGGGCTACACCTTC.

The rearrangement links TRBV5-1 to TRBJ2-1; a weak D match, TRBD1 (7 bases). The CDR3 covers 19 residues. Trimming took off 3 bases at V and 6 bases at J, with 28 bases between the two ends. In germline, CDR1 is SGHRS, CDR2 YFSETQ. The CDR3 nucleotides read TGCGCCAGCAGCTCCCACCGGGACAGAGGGCTAGTGGGACTCAATGAGCAGTTCTTC. It yields the protein CASSSHRDRGLVGLNEQFF.

This chain links TRBV19 with TRBJ1-1, with a possible D match to TRBD1 (6 bases). The germline V gene encodes CDR1 LNHDA and CDR2 SQIVND (reference sequence). This CDR3 is 15 amino acids long. The V gene lost 5 bases and the J gene lost 1 base, with 14 bases spanning the gap. CDR3 region: CASSSQGKENTEAFF. The CDR3 DNA follows: TGTGCCAGTAGTTCACAGGGAAAAGAGAACACTGAAGCTTTCTTT.

V usage is TRBV7-6 and J usage is TRBJ2-7; a weak D match, TRBD2 (6 bases). V lost 1 base, J lost 1 base, and 14 bases lay in between. Per germline, CDR1 SGHVS and CDR2 FNYEAQ. There are 16 residues in the CDR3. The CDR3 DNA follows: TGTGCCAGCAGCTTAGAATTAGGTGGGGGGTCCTACGAGCAGTACTTC. The encoded protein is CASSLELGGGSYEQYF.

This sequence joins TRBV2 and TRBJ1-4, with D possibly being TRBD1 (6 bases). Germline V lookup: CDR1 SNHLY, CDR2 FYNNEI. V shed 5 bases and J shed 6 bases, with 10 bases lying between them. CDR3 length: 13 residues. The CDR3 is CASSQGQDEKLFF. The CDR3 nucleotides are TGTGCCAGCAGTCAGGGGCAGGATGAAAAACTGTTTTTT. Complete variable domain (other parts from reference TRBV2 and TRBJ1-4): EPEVTQTPSHQVTQMGQEVILRCVPISNHLYFYWYRQILGQKVEFLVSFYNNEISEKSEIFDDQFSVERPDGSNFTLKIRSTKLEDSAMYFCASSQGQDEKLFFGSGTQLSVL.

The rearrangement links TRBV28 to TRBJ2-2; D is undetermined. The CDR3 loop spans 16 amino acids. Trimming removed 7 bases from V and 7 bases from J, with 22 bases in between. Germline CDR1 and CDR2: MDHEN and SYDVKM. The CDR3: CASTSIFGLGVGELFF. The DNA of the CDR3 is TGTGCCAGCACCTCGATTTTTGGGCTTGGGGTCGGGGAGCTGTTTTTT.

This sequence joins TRBV5-1 and TRBJ1-6; D may be TRBD1 (5 bases). The CDR3 sequence is 13 residues long. V shed 0 bases and J shed 9 bases, with 7 bases lying between them. CDR1 is SGHRS and CDR2 is YFSETQ in the germline V gene. The CDR3 is CASSLAGRSPLHF. The DNA for the CDR3 is TGCGCCAGCAGCTTGGCGGGACGTTCACCCCTCCACTTT.